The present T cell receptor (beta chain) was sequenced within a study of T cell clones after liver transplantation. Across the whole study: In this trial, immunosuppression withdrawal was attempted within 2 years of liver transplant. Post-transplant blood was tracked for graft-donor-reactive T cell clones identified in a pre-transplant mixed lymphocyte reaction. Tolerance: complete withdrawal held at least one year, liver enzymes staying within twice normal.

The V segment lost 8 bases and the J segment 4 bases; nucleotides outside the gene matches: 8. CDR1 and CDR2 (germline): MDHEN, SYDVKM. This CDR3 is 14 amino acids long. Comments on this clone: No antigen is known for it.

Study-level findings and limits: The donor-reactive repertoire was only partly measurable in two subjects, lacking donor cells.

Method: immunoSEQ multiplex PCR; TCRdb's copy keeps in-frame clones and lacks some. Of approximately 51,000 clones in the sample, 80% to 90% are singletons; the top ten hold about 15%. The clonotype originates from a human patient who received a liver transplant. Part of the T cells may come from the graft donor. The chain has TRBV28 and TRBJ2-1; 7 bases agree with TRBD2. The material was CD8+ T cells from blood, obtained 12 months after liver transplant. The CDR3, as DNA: TGTGCCAGCCTACTAGCGAGATCTTACAATGAGCAGTTCTTC. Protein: CASLLARSYNEQFF.